What follows describes a single TCR beta chain. Its antigen is currently unknown. The CDR3 is made up of 14 amino acids. This specimen belongs to a study of naive and memory T cell subsets. Both TRBC1 and TRBC2 were covered by a beta constant-region primer of two equimolar oligonucleotides. Four rounds of PCR amplified the ligated cDNA using nested alpha and beta constant-region primers plus SP2. A 12-nucleotide UMI and the SP2 primer were added to the cDNA 3' end by oligonucleotide ligation. TCRdb re-analysed the UMI-ligation and nested PCR reads in MiXCR, keeping a single row per CDR3 protein. The profile shows 85,000 to 130,000 distinct CDR3 sequences, more than 14% of them singletons. Overall study results and limits: Possibly reflecting memory cells re-expressing CD45RA, a few larger clonotypes occurred in naive repertoires, especially CD8. Gini index rose across naive, CM, EM and EMRA in CD4 and CD8. Naive and memory subsets had different power law exponents for TCR abundance. TCR counts from RNA may reflect activation-linked expression changes.

The origin of this receptor is a human donor in good health. The sequenced sample was naive CD8+ T cells from blood. The rearrangement links TRBV21-1 to TRBJ2-5; the DNA was not used to check the table's D call, TRBD1. TRBV21-1 is a documented pseudogene. The CDR3 sequence: CASSKDRPQETQYF. CDR3 DNA sequence: TGTGCCAGCAGCAAGGACAGACCCCAAGAGACCCAGTACTTC.